A single T cell receptor beta chain is shown here with its context. The antigen it binds to is not known. No much larger clone exists at a distance of one base, and base qualities are not known. The CDR3 runs 12 amino acids, cysteine and phenylalanine included. Here the CDR3 DNA is all that survives: 36 bases in frame from base 1. V lost 0 bases and J lost 8 bases; the stretch between them is 4 bases long. Reading the germline V gene (reference sequence) gives CDR1 LGHDT and CDR2 YNNKEL. Receptor libraries were prepared by 5' RACE. Sequencer: Illumina HiSeq 2500. A second PCR of about 6 to 11 cycles was performed with a sample-barcoded 5' primer and a J-beta primer mix. Each TCR beta cDNA molecule received a unique molecular identifier from a template-switch 5' adaptor carrying 12 random nucleotides. Each sample yielded at least 2.5 million CDR3-containing paired-end reads. The Mint cDNA synthesis kit, primed by a TRBC-specific oligonucleotide, was used to synthesize first-strand cDNA from all RNA. Following uracil-DNA glycosylase treatment, all cDNA underwent a first 18-cycle PCR with the universal primers M1SS and BC2_uni_R. The paper's processing steps were these. For normalization, 1 million high-quality reads, each with a distinct molecular identifier, were randomly selected from each sample. Instead of being binned into consensus sequences, reads with shared molecular identifiers were discarded. MiTCR, with a Q25 quality threshold and the strictest error-elimination algorithm, was used for CDR3 identification, clonotype clustering and error correction. A nonparametric unseen species model with Euler transformation was used to estimate a lower bound on total TCR beta diversity. Through fastp at Q25 and MiXCR, TCRdb rebuilt clones from the public reads, retaining in-frame beta chains. Each CDR3 protein gets just one entry, which takes the most common genes and DNA from the rows behind it. The V and J calls and clone size are TCRdb's, not the authors'. The sample yields under 1,000,000 distinct CDR3 sequences; around 36% were counted once. The ten most abundant clones make up 10% to 15% of the sample.

Systemically healthy Caucasian individuals from Russia, roughly 40 in total and aged about 6 to 90 years, were included as donors. Each donor gave ten milliliters of peripheral blood, drawn into EDTA-treated Vacutainer tubes. Ficoll-Paque density-gradient centrifugation was used to isolate PBMCs, with at least 6.5 million per sample. Total RNA, at least 5 micrograms per sample, was extracted from PBMCs with Trizol reagent. Naive CD45RAhigh/CD27high T cell percentages were measured by flow cytometry on a PBMC aliquot from every donor. This record comes from a study of blood T cells in healthy people across ages (dated by TCRdb to about 2015). For the wider study: Template switching captured roughly one uniquely barcoded TCR beta cDNA molecule per two T cells in model experiments. Using the same blood draw, the study looked at two additional independent replicas of 1 million unique cDNA reads for two donors, one aged 18 to 30 and the other aged 80 or older. To avoid experimental bias, donors of different ages were randomly spread across the sequencing lanes. Using deep sequencing normalized with unique cDNA molecular identifiers, the study measured how TCR beta repertoire diversity changes with age. The donors were divided into four age groups: young (average approximately 15 years), middle-aged (approximately 41), aged (approximately 64) and long-lived (approximately 74). General conclusions and limits of the study: Because the CMV infection status of the donors was unknown, age-related changes in expanded clonotypes may potentially have been confounded. Estimates of total diversity from one million sequenced T cells were regarded as lower bounds and underestimates. The percentage of naive T cells measured by flow cytometry correlated strongly with observed TCR beta diversity. The long-lived group showed more naive CD4+ T cells, fewer expanded clones and increased TCR diversity than the aged group, suggesting age selection. Because profiling used bulk unsorted PBMCs, naive and antigen-experienced compartments could not be compared conclusively. As age increased, observed TCR beta diversity per million T cells dropped in a roughly linear way, and a significant reduction was already evident by age 40.

This receptor was obtained from a man between 18 and 29 years old in good health. Sequenced sample: blood. The chain employs TRBV3-1 and TRBJ2-2, with no confidently assigned D gene. The bases read TGTGCCAGCAGCCAAGAAGGTGGGGAGCTGTTTTTT. This is translated as CASSQEGGELFF.